A selection of T cell receptor beta chains follows, all from one sample in a study of blood T cell repertoires in COVID-19. The repertoire was sequenced with immunoSEQ multiplex PCR; TCRdb's copy has only in-frame clones and lacks some. The data show around 41,000 clones, roughly nine tenths seen once. Material: peripheral blood. The source of these receptors is a woman older than 75 with active COVID-19. The CDR3 runs from the conserved cysteine through the conserved F or W. The order of the fields is V gene, J gene, clone size, D gene, CDR3 protein, CDR3 DNA. A D gene is named only where the DNA matches it firmly. Clone size appears in some rows only: once, few, many, or a class for an expanded clone.

v_gene: TRBV24-1; j_gene: TRBJ1-5; abundance: -; d_gene: TRBD1; CDR3aa: CATSDSPQGDLHRDQPQHF; CDR3nt: TGTGCCACCAGTGATTCCCCCCAGGGGGACCTTCATCGAGATCAGCCCCAGCATTTT
v_gene: TRBV5-6; j_gene: TRBJ2-3; abundance: once; d_gene: -; CDR3aa: CASSSGLSTDTQYF; CDR3nt: TGTGCCAGCAGCAGCGGGCTTAGCACAGATACGCAGTATTTT
v_gene: TRBV28; j_gene: TRBJ2-7; abundance: -; d_gene: TRBD1; CDR3aa: CASRPGQGPPLRYEQYF; CDR3nt: TGTGCCAGCAGGCCGGGACAGGGTCCCCCCTTACGATACGAGCAGTACTTC
v_gene: TRBV6-5; j_gene: TRBJ2-1; abundance: -; d_gene: -; CDR3aa: CASSPQGTPYNEQFF; CDR3nt: TGTGCCAGCAGCCCCCAAGGGACTCCATACAATGAGCAGTTCTTC
v_gene: TRBV28; j_gene: TRBJ2-2; abundance: -; d_gene: -; CDR3aa: CASSLPGGRDGELFF; CDR3nt: TGTGCCAGCAGCCTCCCGGGGGGCAGAGACGGGGAGCTGTTTTTT
v_gene: TRBV5-1; j_gene: TRBJ2-3; abundance: -; d_gene: TRBD2; CDR3aa: CASSLAGGTDTQYF; CDR3nt: TGCGCCAGCAGCTTGGCCGGGGGGACAGATACGCAGTATTTT
v_gene: TRBV7-9; j_gene: TRBJ1-1; abundance: once; d_gene: -; CDR3aa: CASSLKGGLHTEAFF; CDR3nt: TGTGCCAGCAGCTTAAAGGGGGGGCTCCACACTGAAGCTTTCTTT
v_gene: TRBV5-5; j_gene: TRBJ1-1; abundance: -; d_gene: -; CDR3aa: CASSLSSFPRSTEAFF; CDR3nt: TGTGCCAGCAGCTTGTCTTCGTTCCCTAGGAGCACTGAAGCTTTCTTT
v_gene: TRBV7-6; j_gene: TRBJ2-5; abundance: -; d_gene: TRBD2; CDR3aa: CASSQTSGGIGETQYF; CDR3nt: TGTGCCAGCAGCCAGACTAGCGGGGGTATCGGGGAGACCCAGTACTTC
v_gene: TRBV10-2; j_gene: TRBJ1-5; abundance: -; d_gene: TRBD1; CDR3aa: CASSVGGANQPQHF; CDR3nt: TGCGCCAGCAGTGTAGGGGGCGCGAATCAGCCCCAGCATTTT
v_gene: TRBV3-1/TRBV3-2; j_gene: TRBJ1-4; abundance: -; d_gene: -; CDR3aa: CASSHPATGPGKEKLFF; CDR3nt: TGTGCCAGCAGCCACCCCGCCACAGGCCCAGGAAAGGAAAAACTGTTTTTT
v_gene: TRBV10-3; j_gene: TRBJ2-7; abundance: few; d_gene: -; CDR3aa: CAISAGWGQGSYEQYF; CDR3nt: TGTGCCATCAGTGCGGGCTGGGGGCAGGGCAGCTACGAGCAGTACTTC
v_gene: TRBV9; j_gene: TRBJ1-3; abundance: -; d_gene: -; CDR3aa: CASTPLSPGGNTIYF; CDR3nt: TGTGCCAGCACACCTCTTTCCCCGGGGGGAAACACCATATATTTT
v_gene: TRBV9; j_gene: TRBJ1-2; abundance: -; d_gene: -; CDR3aa: CASSPGVGTNYGYTF; CDR3nt: TGTGCCAGCAGCCCCGGGGTCGGAACTAACTATGGCTACACCTTC
v_gene: TRBV5-4; j_gene: TRBJ2-2; abundance: -; d_gene: TRBD2; CDR3aa: CASSLVGRGSGELFF; CDR3nt: TGTGCCAGCAGCTTGGTTGGGAGGGGTTCCGGGGAGCTGTTTTTT
v_gene: TRBV2; j_gene: TRBJ1-4; abundance: -; d_gene: -; CDR3aa: CASSERFRLFF; CDR3nt: TGTGCCAGCAGTGAGAGGTTTCGACTGTTTTTT
v_gene: TRBV7-2; j_gene: TRBJ2-4; abundance: -; d_gene: TRBD1; CDR3aa: CASSLRDSKNIQYF; CDR3nt: TGTGCCAGCAGCCTACGGGACAGTAAAAACATTCAGTACTTC
v_gene: TRBV19; j_gene: TRBJ1-1; abundance: -; d_gene: -; CDR3aa: CASISRGSGNTEAFF; CDR3nt: TGTGCCAGTATCTCACGGGGATCCGGGAACACTGAAGCTTTCTTT
v_gene: TRBV5-3; j_gene: TRBJ2-2; abundance: -; d_gene: -; CDR3aa: CARSLGPTNTGELFF; CDR3nt: TGTGCCAGAAGCTTGGGGCCAACGAACACCGGGGAGCTGTTTTTT
v_gene: TRBV13; j_gene: TRBJ2-3; abundance: -; d_gene: TRBD1; CDR3aa: CASTKRQGKGTDTQYF; CDR3nt: TGTGCCAGCACCAAAAGACAGGGGAAGGGCACAGATACGCAGTATTTT
v_gene: TRBV9; j_gene: TRBJ2-7; abundance: -; d_gene: TRBD1; CDR3aa: CASSVDTGGRNEQYF; CDR3nt: TGTGCCAGCAGCGTCGATACAGGGGGAAGGAACGAGCAGTACTTC
v_gene: TRBV3-1/TRBV3-2; j_gene: TRBJ2-2; abundance: few; d_gene: -; CDR3aa: CASSRESRVTGELFF; CDR3nt: TGTGCCAGCAGCCGAGAATCCAGGGTAACCGGGGAGCTGTTTTTT
v_gene: TRBV18; j_gene: TRBJ1-5; abundance: few; d_gene: -; CDR3aa: CASSPAQGPYSNQPQHF; CDR3nt: TGTGCCAGCTCACCAGCGCAGGGGCCCTATAGCAATCAGCCCCAGCATTTT
v_gene: TRBV6-5; j_gene: TRBJ2-1; abundance: once; d_gene: -; CDR3aa: CASRRTVSSYNEQFF; CDR3nt: TGTGCCAGCAGGCGGACAGTAAGCTCCTACAATGAGCAGTTCTTC
v_gene: TRBV7-2; j_gene: TRBJ2-3; abundance: -; d_gene: TRBD2; CDR3aa: CASSLAPSGGATDTQYF; CDR3nt: TGTGCCAGCAGCTTAGCGCCTAGCGGGGGGGCCACAGATACGCAGTATTTT
v_gene: TRBV2; j_gene: TRBJ2-4; abundance: -; d_gene: -; CDR3aa: CASSEARVNSDDFQYF; CDR3nt: TGTGCCAGCAGTGAAGCGCGAGTCAACTCAGACGACTTTCAGTACTTC
v_gene: TRBV6-6; j_gene: TRBJ1-5; abundance: -; d_gene: -; CDR3aa: CASSLAGTEYYQPQHF; CDR3nt: TGTGCCAGCAGCCTTGCGGGGACGGAATACTATCAGCCCCAGCATTTT
v_gene: TRBV3-1/TRBV3-2; j_gene: TRBJ1-4; abundance: -; d_gene: -; CDR3aa: CASSPQGWNEKLFF; CDR3nt: TGTGCCAGCAGCCCACAGGGCTGGAATGAAAAACTGTTTTTT
v_gene: TRBV28; j_gene: TRBJ1-5; abundance: -; d_gene: -; CDR3aa: CASSLVVGQPQHF; CDR3nt: TGTGCCAGCAGTCTAGTGGTGGGTCAGCCCCAGCATTTT
v_gene: TRBV18; j_gene: TRBJ2-6; abundance: -; d_gene: -; CDR3aa: CASSPSYPGTISGANVLTF; CDR3nt: TGTGCCAGCTCACCTTCTTATCCGGGGACAATCTCTGGGGCCAACGTCCTGACTTTC
v_gene: TRBV10-3; j_gene: TRBJ1-3; abundance: -; d_gene: TRBD1; CDR3aa: CASPTGDGNTIYF; CDR3nt: TGTGCCAGCCCGACAGGGGATGGAAACACCATATATTTT
v_gene: TRBV5-1; j_gene: TRBJ1-3; abundance: -; d_gene: -; CDR3aa: CASSLGSDGNTIYF; CDR3nt: TGCGCCAGCAGCTTAGGCAGCGATGGAAACACCATATATTTT
v_gene: TRBV30; j_gene: TRBJ2-7; abundance: -; d_gene: -; CDR3aa: CAWDQGGDRAYEQYF; CDR3nt: TGTGCCTGGGATCAAGGCGGGGACCGTGCCTACGAGCAGTACTTC
v_gene: TRBV6-5; j_gene: TRBJ1-2; abundance: -; d_gene: TRBD1; CDR3aa: CASTRTGDGYTF; CDR3nt: TGTGCCAGCACCCGGACAGGGGATGGCTACACCTTC
v_gene: TRBV6-5; j_gene: TRBJ1-1; abundance: -; d_gene: -; CDR3aa: CASAWSQGMNTEAFF; CDR3nt: TGTGCCAGCGCATGGAGTCAGGGGATGAACACTGAAGCTTTCTTT
v_gene: TRBV9; j_gene: TRBJ2-7; abundance: -; d_gene: TRBD2; CDR3aa: CASSVGPSAGGYEQYF; CDR3nt: TGTGCCAGCAGCGTAGGGCCCTCAGCGGGGGGCTACGAGCAGTACTTC
v_gene: TRBV19; j_gene: TRBJ1-2; abundance: -; d_gene: TRBD1; CDR3aa: CATHPGTGNYGYTF; CDR3nt: TGTGCCACTCATCCCGGGACAGGGAACTATGGCTACACCTTC
v_gene: TRBV6-1; j_gene: TRBJ2-1; abundance: -; d_gene: -; CDR3aa: CASSEFWGHPGQFF; CDR3nt: TGTGCCAGCAGTGAGTTTTGGGGACACCCTGGGCAGTTCTTC
v_gene: TRBV19; j_gene: TRBJ1-1; abundance: -; d_gene: -; CDR3aa: CASSMSQMNTEAFF; CDR3nt: TGTGCCAGTAGTATGTCGCAGATGAACACTGAAGCTTTCTTT
v_gene: TRBV4-3; j_gene: TRBJ1-1; abundance: -; d_gene: TRBD1; CDR3aa: CASSPRGGDRGGEAFF; CDR3nt: TGCGCCAGCAGCCCCCGTGGTGGGGACAGGGGGGGGGAAGCTTTCTTT
v_gene: TRBV4-3; j_gene: TRBJ2-3; abundance: -; d_gene: TRBD2; CDR3aa: CASSSRLAGITDTQYF; CDR3nt: TGCGCCAGCAGCTCCAGACTAGCGGGGATCACAGATACGCAGTATTTT
v_gene: TRBV19; j_gene: TRBJ2-7; abundance: -; d_gene: -; CDR3aa: CASSIYSGVSYEQYF; CDR3nt: TGTGCCAGTAGTATCTATTCGGGGGTCTCCTACGAGCAGTACTTC
v_gene: TRBV7-9; j_gene: TRBJ1-4; abundance: -; d_gene: -; CDR3aa: CASSYTMATNEKLFF; CDR3nt: TGTGCCAGCAGCTACACCATGGCAACTAATGAAAAACTGTTTTTT
v_gene: TRBV7-9; j_gene: TRBJ2-5; abundance: -; d_gene: TRBD2; CDR3aa: CASSPGTGGETQYF; CDR3nt: TGTGCCAGCAGCCCAGGGACGGGGGGGGAGACCCAGTACTTC
v_gene: TRBV6-5; j_gene: TRBJ1-1; abundance: -; d_gene: -; CDR3aa: CASILYRVNTEAFF; CDR3nt: TGTGCCAGCATTCTTTACAGGGTAAACACTGAAGCTTTCTTT
v_gene: TRBV24-1; j_gene: TRBJ1-3; abundance: -; d_gene: TRBD1; CDR3aa: CATSRGQGNTIYF; CDR3nt: TGTGCCACCAGTCGGGGACAGGGAAACACCATATATTTT
v_gene: TRBV11-1; j_gene: TRBJ2-1; abundance: -; d_gene: TRBD1; CDR3aa: CASSLIYRGDYEQFF; CDR3nt: TGTGCCAGCAGCTTAATATACAGGGGAGATTATGAGCAGTTCTTC
v_gene: TRBV6-6; j_gene: TRBJ1-4; abundance: -; d_gene: TRBD1; CDR3aa: CASSRTGGDATNEKLFF; CDR3nt: TGTGCCAGCAGTCGTACAGGGGGTGACGCCACTAATGAAAAACTGTTTTTT
v_gene: TRBV6-6; j_gene: TRBJ1-4; abundance: -; d_gene: TRBD1; CDR3aa: CATQGQGGYEKLFF; CDR3nt: TGTGCCACCCAAGGACAGGGAGGCTATGAAAAACTGTTTTTT
v_gene: TRBV7-8; j_gene: TRBJ2-1; abundance: -; d_gene: TRBD2; CDR3aa: CASSLGGLAAYPYNEQFF; CDR3nt: TGTGCCAGCAGCTTAGGGGGACTAGCGGCGTATCCCTACAATGAGCAGTTCTTC
v_gene: TRBV9; j_gene: TRBJ2-2; abundance: -; d_gene: -; CDR3aa: CASSPPAGELFF; CDR3nt: TGTGCCAGCAGCCCCCCCGCCGGGGAGCTGTTTTTT
v_gene: TRBV28; j_gene: TRBJ2-3; abundance: few; d_gene: TRBD2; CDR3aa: CASRRDYTDTQYF; CDR3nt: TGTGCCAGCAGGAGGGACTACACAGATACGCAGTATTTT
v_gene: TRBV29-1; j_gene: TRBJ2-7; abundance: -; d_gene: TRBD1; CDR3aa: CSVGDRGYEQYF; CDR3nt: TGCAGCGTTGGGGACAGGGGGTACGAGCAGTACTTC
v_gene: TRBV7-7; j_gene: TRBJ2-1; abundance: -; d_gene: -; CDR3aa: CASSPAPRGGQFF; CDR3nt: TGTGCTAGCAGCCCGGCGCCTAGGGGGGGGCAGTTCTTC
v_gene: TRBV7-2; j_gene: TRBJ2-7; abundance: once; d_gene: TRBD1; CDR3aa: CASSLEEDRGAYEQYF; CDR3nt: TGTGCCAGCAGCTTAGAGGAGGACAGGGGGGCCTACGAGCAGTACTTC